The 32 T cell receptor beta chains below all came from one sample that was sequenced in a study of graft-versus-host responses after intestinal transplantation. TCRdb keeps only in-frame clones here, not all; method: immunoSEQ multiplex PCR. The profile shows about 120,000 clones, 90% of them singletons. No antigen has been identified for these receptors. Sequenced material: unstimulated CD4+ T cells sorted from spleen or lymph node cells, taken before intestinal transplant. These receptor sequences come from a human donor who received an intestinal transplant.

The table lists this clone with a few counts. The chain employs TRBV5-1 and TRBJ1-2; 8 bases map to TRBD1. CDR1 SGHRS and CDR2 YFSETQ come from the germline V gene. Unmatched junction bases numbered 8, after V lost 0 bases and J lost 13 bases. This CDR3 contains 13 residues. The CDR3 DNA follows: TGCGCCAGCAGCTTGGCCGGACAGGGCAGGGGCACCTTC. Its translation: CASSLAGQGRGTF.

In the case of this clone: Other DNA sequences in this sample translate to the same CDR3. The chain uses TRBV5-1 and TRBJ2-5; possible D gene TRBD2, 5 bases. Germline V lookup: CDR1 SGHRS, CDR2 YFSETQ. This CDR3 spans 12 amino acids. V shed 4 bases and J shed 7 bases, with 11 bases lying between them. The CDR3 is CASSPGWGTQYF. The CDR3 DNA sequence: TGCGCCAGCAGCCCGGGGTGGGGGACCCAGTACTTC.

This clone occurred once. The chain recombines TRBV5-1 with TRBJ2-3; the match to TRBD2 covers 8 bases. Germline CDR1 and CDR2: SGHRS and YFSETQ. This CDR3 has 15 residues. After removal of 2 bases from V and 2 bases from J, the junction contained 4 bases not matched to a gene. CDR3 bases: TGCGCCAGCAGCTTTACGGGGGGGACCACAGATACGCAGTATTTT. Translated: CASSFTGGTTDTQYF.

This rearrangement joins TRBV7-9 to TRBJ2-3; TRBD1 matches at 8 bases. V trimming: 5 bases; J trimming: 3 bases; junction bases outside the gene matches: 7. The germline V gene encodes CDR1 SEHNR and CDR2 FQNEAQ (reference sequence). The CDR3 runs 15 residues. CDR3 nucleotide sequence: TGTGCCAGCAGCCACGGACAGGGCGGGACAGATACGCAGTATTTT. Protein: CASSHGQGGTDTQYF.

The J gene is TRBJ2-2, the V gene TRBV2; 9 positions agree with TRBD1. V trimming: 2 bases; J trimming: 5 bases; junction bases outside the gene matches: 12. The CDR3 runs to 18 residues. The germline V gene has CDR1 SNHLY and CDR2 FYNNEI. CDR3 loop: CASSENTGGLPQTGELFF. The CDR3, as DNA: TGTGCCAGCAGTGAAAACACAGGGGGCCTTCCTCAAACCGGGGAGCTGTTTTTT.

The V call is TRBV19, the J call TRBJ2-1; tentative D call: TRBD2 (5 bases). Trimming removed 5 bases at V and 6 bases at J, with 20 bases between. The germline CDR1 and CDR2 sequences are LNHDA and SQIVND (reference sequence). The CDR3 consists of 16 residues. CDR3 sequence (DNA): TGTGCCAGTAGTCTCCTCGGTCGGGGAGCTATCAATGAGCAGTTCTTC. It is translated as CASSLLGRGAINEQFF.

The V call is TRBV28, the J call TRBJ2-5; weak D call: TRBD2 (6 bases). The J call is doubtful: the DNA matches TRBJ2-7 better. The CDR3 extends over 17 amino acids. Germline lookup yields CDR1 MDHEN and CDR2 SYDVKM. CDR3 in DNA: TGTGCCAGCAGCCCCCCTCAAATGGCCGGGGGAAAGCACGAGCAGTACTTC. As protein: CASSPPQMAGGKHEQYF.

The rearrangement links TRBV5-5 to TRBJ1-5; no firm D call. Germline CDR1 is SGHKS and CDR2 is YYEKEE (reference sequence). CDR3 size: 13 residues. V lost 4 bases and J 9 bases, leaving 14 bases between the germline ends. The CDR3 bases are TGTGCCAGCAGCGACGCGGTTAGCGCGCCCCAGCATTTT. Amino acids: CASSDAVSAPQHF.

This rearrangement joins TRBV5-8 to TRBJ1-6; 9 nucleotides match TRBD1. Germline trimming cut 1 base from V and 7 bases from J; bases unmatched to any gene: 3. Germline V CDR1 and CDR2: SGHTS, YDEGEE. The CDR3 is 15 residues long. The CDR3 DNA sequence: TGTGCCAGCAGCTTGCCCGGGACAGGGAATTCACCCCTCCACTTT. Translation gives CASSLPGTGNSPLHF. The full variable domain, with the rest looked up from reference TRBV5-8 and TRBJ1-6, is EAGVTQSPTHLIKTRGQQATLRCSPISGHTSVYWYQQALGLGLQFLLWYDEGEERNRGNFPPRFSGRQFPNYSSELNVNALELEDSALYLCASSLPGTGNSPLHFGNGTRLTVT.

The rearrangement links TRBV11-2 to TRBJ2-5, with a possible D match to TRBD1 (6 bases). CDR3 length equals 15 residues. The V and J ends lost 4 bases and 1 base respectively, with 13 bases between them. Germline V gene sequence: CDR1 SGHAT, CDR2 FQNNGV. The CDR3 reads CASSSLGQSQETQYF. CDR3 bases: TGTGCCAGCAGCTCGCTAGGACAGAGCCAAGAGACCCAGTACTTC. Complete variable domain (other parts from reference TRBV11-2 and TRBJ2-5): EAGVAQSPRYKIIEKRQSVAFWCNPISGHATLYWYQQILGQGPKLLIQFQNNGVVDDSQLPKDRFSAERLKGVDSTLKIQPAKLEDSAVYLCASSSLGQSQETQYFGPGTRLLVL.

The V and J genes are TRBV7-7 and TRBJ2-3; TRBD2 matches at 10 bases. V was pared by 0 bases and J by 3 bases, with 0 bases of the junction left unmatched. The CDR3 consists of 15 residues. Germline V gene data show CDR1 as SSHAT and CDR2 as FNYEAQ (reference sequence). The CDR3 sequence: CASSLASGRTDTQYF. The CDR3 region has the DNA TGTGCCAGCAGCTTAGCTAGCGGGAGGACAGATACGCAGTATTTT.

This sequence joins TRBV5-1 and TRBJ1-2; 8 bases fit TRBD1. V trimming: 4 bases; J trimming: 7 bases; junction bases outside the gene matches: 18. The CDR3 runs 17 residues. Germline CDR1 reads SGHRS; CDR2 reads YFSETQ. CDR3 sequence (DNA): TGCGCCAGCAGCCCGGCGACAGGGGCCCACGGGGTGCGTGGCTACACCTTC. It specifies CASSPATGAHGVRGYTF.

The chain carries TRBV2 and TRBJ2-1; 7 bases match TRBD2. The CDR3 is made up of 15 amino acids. Trimming removed 5 bases from V and 3 bases from J; junction bases left unmatched: 7. Per the germline V gene, CDR1 is SNHLY and CDR2 is FYNNEI. The CDR3 DNA reads TGTGCCAGCAGTATCTTGGGGACTATCTACAATGAGCAGTTCTTC. Its protein product is CASSILGTIYNEQFF.

V usage is TRBV11-3 and J usage is TRBJ2-2; perhaps TRBD1 as D (6 bases). The CDR3 consists of 15 residues. In germline, CDR1 is SGHNT, CDR2 YENEEA. V lost 0 bases, J lost 3 bases, and 8 bases lay in between. The CDR3 DNA reads as TGTGCCAGCAGCTTAGAAGGGGGATACACCGGGGAGCTGTTTTTT. It encodes CASSLEGGYTGELFF.

The genes are TRBV11-3 and TRBJ1-2; 7 nucleotides align to TRBD1. This CDR3 has 15 amino acids. Germline V gene sequence: CDR1 SGHNT, CDR2 YENEEA. After removal of 1 base from V and 7 bases from J, the junction contained 9 bases not matched to a gene. The CDR3 coding sequence is TGTGCCAGCAGCTTAGGGGTGACAGGGTTTTTTGGCTACACCTTC. Translating gives CASSLGVTGFFGYTF. The full variable domain, completed using reference TRBV11-3 and TRBJ1-2, is EAGVVQSPRYKIIEKKQPVAFWCNPISGHNTLYWYLQNLGQGPELLIRYENEEAVDDSQLPKDRFSAERLKGVDSTLKIQPAELGDSAVYLCASSLGVTGFFGYTFGSGTRLTVV.

This chain uses TRBV30 with TRBJ2-2, with a possible D match to TRBD1 (6 bases). The CDR3 loop spans 16 amino acids. The V end lost 3 bases, the J end lost 3 bases, and 17 bases lay between the germline ends. Germline loops: CDR1 GTSNPN, CDR2 SVGIG (reference sequence). DNA for the CDR3: TGTGCCTGGAGCCGGATTGAGGACAGAGACACCGGGGAGCTGTTTTTT. It encodes CAWSRIEDRDTGELFF.

The chain carries TRBV9 and TRBJ2-5; D gene unclear. Germline CDR1 is SGDLS and CDR2 is YYNGEE. The CDR3 extends over 14 amino acids. The V gene lost 2 bases and the J gene lost 1 base, with 9 bases spanning the gap. In DNA, the CDR3 is TGTGCCAGCAGCGTCGGTTTGTTCCAAGAGACCCAGTACTTC. Translating gives CASSVGLFQETQYF.

The chain is built from TRBV9 and TRBJ2-1; 9 nucleotides line up with TRBD2. Trimming at V came to 3 bases and at J to 1 base, leaving 2 bases not matched to a gene. This CDR3 spans 15 amino acids. In germline, CDR1 is SGDLS, CDR2 YYNGEE. As DNA, the CDR3 is TGTGCCAGCAGCGATCTAGCGGGGTCCTACAATGAGCAGTTCTTC. It is translated as CASSDLAGSYNEQFF.

This rearrangement joins TRBV6-5 to TRBJ1-3; D remains ambiguous. The V end lost 10 bases, the J end lost 0 bases, and 13 bases lay between the germline ends. The germline CDR1 and CDR2 sequences are MNHEY and SVGAGI. The CDR3 consists of 14 residues. The CDR3 loop reads CATQRSFSGNTIYF. The DNA for the CDR3 is TGTGCCACCCAACGGTCGTTCTCTGGAAACACCATATATTTT.

The rearrangement links TRBV4-2 to TRBJ2-3; 10 positions match TRBD1. This CDR3 comprises 15 residues. CDR1 is LGHNA, CDR2 YNFKEQ, per germline. J was trimmed by 3 bases and V by 3 bases; bases with no gene match: 3. CDR3 DNA sequence: TGTGCCAGCAGCCAGAGGGACAGGGGAACAGATACGCAGTATTTT. It specifies CASSQRDRGTDTQYF.

This clone was seen a single time. One end of the junction is discordant with germline, which a read error may explain. The genes are TRBV6-5 and TRBJ2-3; D is perhaps TRBD2 (6 bases). The CDR3 loop spans 15 amino acids. CDR1 is MNHEY, CDR2 SVGAGI, per germline. This CDR3 is CAGSPRRSGSDTQYF. The CDR3 DNA sequence: TGTGCCGGCAGTCCCCGAAGAAGCGGGTCAGATACGCAGTATTTT.

The J gene is TRBJ1-5, the V gene TRBV15; 9 nucleotides agree with TRBD1. Per the germline V gene, CDR1 is LNHNV and CDR2 is YYDKDF (reference sequence). Trimming at V came to 5 bases and at J to 6 bases, leaving 11 bases not matched to a gene. The CDR3 extends over 16 amino acids. CDR3 region: CATSGRQGVPIQPQHF. CDR3 nucleotides: TGTGCCACCAGCGGCAGACAGGGGGTCCCGATTCAGCCCCAGCATTTT. The full variable domain, its missing parts supplied by reference TRBV15 and TRBJ1-5, is DAMVIQNPRYQVTQFGKPVTLSCSQTLNHNVMYWYQQKSSQAPKLLFHYYDKDFNNEADTPDNFQSRRPNTSFCFLDIRSPGLGDTAMYLCATSGRQGVPIQPQHFGDGTRLSIL.

The CDR3 DNA reads as TGTGCCAGCAGTTACGCGACTAGCGGGACTTACGAGCAGTACTTC. It is translated as CASSYATSGTYEQYF. This rearrangement joins TRBV6-6 to TRBJ2-5; 11 bases are a match to TRBD2. Matching the DNA end better, TRBJ2-7 makes the J call doubtful. Germline V gives CDR1 MNHNY, CDR2 SVGAGI (reference sequence). CDR3 length equals 15 residues.

The chain combines TRBV6-6 with TRBJ2-3, with TRBD2 identical over 10 bases. The germline CDR1 and CDR2 sequences are MNHNY and SVGAGI (reference sequence). V lost 7 bases and J lost 3; bases outside the gene matches: 10. The CDR3 totals 16 residues. The CDR3 sequence: CASTSLSGGVTDTQYF. CDR3 coding DNA: TGTGCCAGCACTTCCTTGAGCGGGGGGGTGACAGATACGCAGTATTTT.

This clone appeared a single time. The chain couples TRBV7-9 to TRBJ2-7; 10 bases are shared with TRBD2. This CDR3 is built from 18 residues. Trimming at V came to 1 base and at J to 2 bases, leaving 11 bases not matched to a gene. Germline-derived CDR1 and CDR2 are SEHNR and FQNEAQ (reference sequence). CDR3 protein: CASSLGRPNSGRTYEQYF. In DNA, the CDR3 is TGTGCCAGCAGCTTAGGCCGCCCAAATAGCGGGAGGACCTACGAGCAGTACTTC.

The genes are TRBV5-1 and TRBJ2-4; 8 positions agree with TRBD2. V gave up 4 bases and J gave up 7 bases; unmatched junction bases: 7. The germline gives CDR1 SGHRS, CDR2 YFSETQ. The CDR3 is made up of 14 amino acids. DNA for the CDR3: TGCGCCAGCAGCCCCGGGGGGGCTTATAACATTCAGTACTTC. Translation: CASSPGGAYNIQYF. The full variable domain, in which reference TRBV5-1 and TRBJ2-4 provide the parts outside the CDR3, is KAGVTQTPRYLIKTRGQQVTLSCSPISGHRSVSWYQQTPGQGLQFLFEYFSETQRNKGNFPGRFSGRQFSNSRSEMNVSTLELGDSALYLCASSPGGAYNIQYFGAGTRLSVL.

The chain is built from TRBV6-6 and TRBJ1-2, with 8 bases identical to TRBD1. V gave up 7 bases and J gave up 4 bases; unmatched junction bases: 8. CDR3 length: 14 residues. Germline V lookup: CDR1 MNHNY, CDR2 SVGAGI (reference sequence). The DNA for the CDR3 is TGTGCCAGCATTAGGGACAGGCGCCTCTATGGCTACACCTTC. It specifies CASIRDRRLYGYTF.

The rearrangement joins TRBV30 to TRBJ1-1, with D hard to call. The CDR3 runs to 15 residues. V lost 0 bases and J 1 base, leaving 12 bases between the germline ends. CDR1 and CDR2 from the germline V gene are GTSNPN and SVGIG (reference sequence). The CDR3 DNA sequence: TGTGCCTGGAGTGTGAGTCGACTGCAGAACACTGAAGCTTTCTTT. It specifies CAWSVSRLQNTEAFF.

This clone occurred once. The chain joins TRBV20-1 to TRBJ1-1; D ambiguous. In germline, CDR1 is DFQATT, CDR2 SNEGSKA (reference sequence). The V and J ends lost 0 bases and 11 bases respectively, with 7 bases between them. The length of the CDR3 is 10 residues. CDR3 in amino acids: CSARDREAFF. The CDR3 DNA reads as TGCAGTGCTAGAGATAGGGAGGCTTTCTTT.

The genes are TRBV6-5 and TRBJ1-2; weak D call: TRBD1 (6 bases). This CDR3 is 16 amino acids long. Germline V gene data show CDR1 as MNHEY and CDR2 as SVGAGI. Between the trimmed V and J ends, which lost 0 bases and 8 bases, there was a span of 19 bases. CDR3 nucleotide sequence: TGTGCCAGCAGTTACTCGATAAGGGCCTCCAGGGGCGGCTACACCTTC. Its translation is CASSYSIRASRGGYTF.

In nucleotides, the CDR3 is TGCAGCGTTGAAGATCGAGGGCAGGGGGAGACCCAGTACTTC. Amino acids: CSVEDRGQGETQYF. The V gene is TRBV29-1, the J gene TRBJ2-5; D is perhaps TRBD1 (6 bases). The germline gives CDR1 SQVTM, CDR2 ANQGSEA. This CDR3 is 14 amino acids long. Deletions cut 0 bases from V and 5 bases from J, with 13 bases between.

The chain links TRBV5-1 to TRBJ2-1; the match to TRBD2 covers 13 bases. The V segment lost 5 bases and the J segment 10 bases; nucleotides outside the gene matches: 9. This CDR3 has 15 amino acids. Germline CDR1 reads SGHRS; CDR2 reads YFSETQ. The CDR3 nucleotides read TGCGCCAGCAGATCCGGGACTAGCGGGGTGGGGGAGCAGTTCTTC. It yields the protein CASRSGTSGVGEQFF.